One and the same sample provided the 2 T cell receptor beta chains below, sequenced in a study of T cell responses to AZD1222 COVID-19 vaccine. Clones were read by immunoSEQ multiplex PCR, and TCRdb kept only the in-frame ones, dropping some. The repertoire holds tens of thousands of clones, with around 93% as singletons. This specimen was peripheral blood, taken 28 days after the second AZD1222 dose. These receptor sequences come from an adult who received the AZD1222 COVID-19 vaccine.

CDR3 DNA sequence: TGTGCCAGCAGACTGACGGGGGACACTGAAGCTTTCTTT. Translated: CASRLTGDTEAFF. The chain uses TRBV7-2 and TRBJ1-1; D perhaps matches TRBD1 (5 bases). Germline-derived CDR1 and CDR2 are SGHTA and FQGNSA. The CDR3 runs 13 residues. Trimming stripped 6 bases from V and 3 bases from J, with 11 bases between. Full variable domain (rest looked up from reference TRBV7-2 and TRBJ1-1): GAGVSQSPSNKVTEKGKDVELRCDPISGHTALYWYRQSLGQGLEFLIYFQGNSAPDKSGLPSDRFSAERTGGSVSTLTIQRTQQEDSAVYLCASRLTGDTEAFFGQGTRLTVV.

This chain's CDR3 is CASRVGGTGGYTF. DNA of the CDR3: TGTGCCAGCAGAGTCGGGGGCACGGGTGGCTACACCTTC. The V gene is TRBV2, the J gene TRBJ1-2; maybe TRBD1 (6 bases). This CDR3 region has 13 residues. Germline CDR1 and CDR2: SNHLY and FYNNEI. Trimming stripped 6 bases from V and 7 bases from J, with 15 bases between.